This TCR beta chain was sequenced during a study of blood T cells in healthy people across ages (dated by TCRdb to the mid-2010s). Turning to the overall study: In model experiments, template switching captured about one uniquely barcoded TCR beta cDNA molecule for every two T cells. Using deep sequencing normalized with unique cDNA molecular identifiers, the study measured how TCR beta repertoire diversity changes with age. The donors were split into four age groups: young (average 16 years), middle-aged (39), aged (over 55) and long-lived (roughly 88). To avoid experimental bias, donors of different ages were distributed randomly across sequencing lanes. Using the same blood draw, the study looked at two additional independent replicas of 1 million unique cDNA reads for two donors, one aged 18 to 29 and the other aged 80 or older. Study-level results and caveats: Because the CMV infection status of the donors was unknown, age-related changes in expanded clonotypes may potentially have been confounded. Observed TCR beta diversity correlated strongly with the percentage of naive T cells measured by flow cytometry. As age increased, observed TCR beta diversity per million T cells dropped in a roughly linear way, and a significant reduction was already evident by age about 36. Bulk unsorted PBMC profiling prevented conclusive comparison of naive and antigen-experienced compartments. Compared with the aged group, the long-lived group had more naive CD4+ T cells, fewer expanded clones and increased TCR diversity, a pattern suggesting age selection. Estimates of total diversity from one million sequenced T cells were regarded as lower bounds and underestimates.

This clonotype occurred a few times. Its recognized antigen is unknown. No quality values exist for individual bases; no much larger clone is one base distant. The junction shows trimming of 3 bases on V and 11 bases on J, plus 28 bases between the germline ends. Per the germline V gene, ENHRY is the CDR1 and SYGVKD is the CDR2. Its CDR3 holds 17 amino acids, cysteine through phenylalanine. Just the 51-base CDR3 DNA is kept, in frame starting at base 1. Donors were a few dozen systemically healthy Caucasian individuals from Russia aged roughly 6 to 90 years. Each donor gave ten milliliters of peripheral blood, collected into EDTA-treated Vacutainer tubes. PBMCs were isolated by Ficoll-Paque density-gradient centrifugation, with at least 6 million obtained per sample. Total RNA, at least 6 micrograms per sample, was extracted from PBMCs with Trizol reagent. For every donor, flow cytometry on a PBMC aliquot measured the percentage of naive CD45RAhigh/CD27high T cells.

Receptor amplification or capture employed 5' RACE. Sequencing took place on an Illumina HiSeq 2500. A second PCR of about 6 to 11 cycles was run with a J-beta primer mix and a sample-barcoded 5' primer. A template-switch 5' adaptor carrying 12 random nucleotides introduced a unique molecular identifier onto each TCR beta cDNA molecule. At least 3 million CDR3-containing paired-end reads were obtained from each sample. First-strand cDNA synthesis was performed from all RNA using the Mint cDNA synthesis kit, with priming by a TRBC-specific oligonucleotide. Following uracil-DNA glycosylase treatment, a first 18-cycle PCR with universal primers M1SS and BC2_uni_R was performed on all cDNA. On the authors' methods: For normalization, 1 million high-quality reads, each with a distinct molecular identifier, were randomly selected from each sample. Reads with shared molecular identifiers were discarded instead of being binned into consensus sequences. MiTCR, with a Q25 quality threshold and the strictest error-elimination algorithm, was used for CDR3 identification, clonotype clustering and error correction. A nonparametric unseen species model with Euler transformation was used to estimate a lower bound on total TCR beta diversity. The raw public data were reprocessed by TCRdb itself: fastp quality trimming at Q25, MiXCR clonotype calling, in-frame beta chains only. Rows are combined by CDR3 protein, so each entry shows the most common genes and DNA. Here the V and J calls rest on TCRdb's processing, not on the authors' analysis. The sample has fewer than 1,000,000 distinct CDR3 sequences on record, 40% to 50% of them singletons. Around 21% of the sample is taken by the ten largest.

Sequenced material: blood. The rearrangement joined TRBV10-3 to TRBJ2-5; the D call is possibly TRBD1 or TRBD2, each sharing 5 bases. This TCR derives from a man aged 55 to 69 in good health. The CDR3 protein: CAISESGRSFNGNEQYF. The DNA reads TGTGCCATCAGTGAATCAGGGCGTTCCTTTAACGGGAATGAGCAGTACTTC.